A selection of T cell receptor beta chains follows, all from one sample in a study of cytomegalovirus exposure and HLA in healthy donors. TCRdb's table, derived via immunoSEQ multiplex PCR, lists solely in-frame clones and lacks some. The repertoire shows around 63,000 clones; the top ten hold 1.7%. Sequences were obtained from PBMCs. The receptors stem from a woman in her twenties or thirties in good health and CMV-seronegative. CDR3s include the opening cysteine and the closing phenylalanine or tryptophan. The D gene is left open where the match is weak.

v_call	d_call	j_call	cdr3_aa	cdr3_nt
TRBV6-1	-	TRBJ2-2	CASSEVETGELFF	TGTGCCAGCAGTGAAGTAGAAACCGGGGAGCTGTTTTTT
TRBV28	-	TRBJ1-5	CASSQGTDNQPQHF	TGTGCCAGCAGTCAGGGTACCGACAATCAGCCCCAGCATTTT
TRBV30	-	TRBJ1-5	CAWSVGAQPQHF	TGTGCCTGGAGTGTAGGGGCTCAGCCCCAGCATTTT
TRBV7-3	-	TRBJ2-1	CASSFLATDNEQFF	TGTGCCAGCAGCTTCTTGGCGACAGACAATGAGCAGTTCTTC
TRBV5-1	TRBD2	TRBJ2-2	CASAGGPTTGELFF	TGCGCCAGCGCGGGAGGGCCGACCACCGGGGAGCTGTTTTTT
TRBV5-6	-	TRBJ1-1	CASSFRQAIATEAFF	TGTGCCAGCAGCTTCAGACAGGCGATTGCCACTGAAGCTTTCTTT
TRBV5-1	TRBD1	TRBJ2-7	CASTRDSSYEQYF	TGCGCCAGCACCCGGGACAGCTCCTACGAGCAGTACTTC
TRBV4-1	-	TRBJ2-7	CASSHGSFSEQYF	TGCGCCAGCAGCCACGGGTCCTTCAGCGAGCAGTACTTC
TRBV5-6	-	TRBJ2-7	CASSRSPSPDHEQYF	TGTGCCAGCAGCCGTAGTCCTAGTCCCGATCACGAGCAGTACTTC
TRBV19	TRBD2	TRBJ2-7	CASSITGGREQYF	TGTGCCAGTAGTATAACGGGCGGGAGGGAGCAGTACTTC
TRBV14	TRBD1	TRBJ2-7	CASSHPGQGQAYEQYF	TGTGCCAGCAGCCACCCAGGGCAGGGACAGGCTTACGAGCAGTACTTC
TRBV5-4	-	TRBJ1-1	CASSLLAKNTEAFF	TGTGCCAGCAGCTTGTTAGCTAAGAACACTGAAGCTTTCTTT
TRBV11-2	-	TRBJ1-3	CASSLTGGNTIYF	TGTGCCAGCAGCTTAACAGGTGGAAACACCATATATTTT
TRBV6-4	TRBD2	TRBJ2-3	CASSPTSGGTDTQYF	TGTGCCAGCAGCCCTACTAGCGGGGGCACAGATACGCAGTATTTT
TRBV4-3	TRBD1	TRBJ2-7	CASSQDWRLWGQGIYEQYF	TGCGCCAGCAGCCAAGATTGGAGATTATGGGGACAGGGGATATACGAGCAGTACTTC
TRBV27	TRBD1	TRBJ1-2	CASSLDRASGYTF	TGTGCCAGCAGTTTAGACAGGGCGAGCGGCTACACCTTC
TRBV28	TRBD1	TRBJ2-1	CASSSRDRVYNEQFF	TGTGCCAGCAGTTCGAGGGACAGGGTGTACAATGAGCAGTTCTTC
TRBV20-1	-	TRBJ2-5	CSATRGETQYF	TGCAGTGCTACTCGGGGAGAGACCCAGTACTTC
TRBV28	-	TRBJ1-1	CASSTAGNLNTEAFF	TGTGCCAGCAGTACCGCAGGGAACTTGAACACTGAAGCTTTCTTT
TRBV15	-	TRBJ1-2	CATSRVRTQGGGYTF	TGTGCCACCAGCAGAGTCCGGACGCAAGGCGGGGGCTACACCTTC
TRBV28	TRBD2	TRBJ2-5	CATFGGGREETQYF	TGTGCCACCTTTGGCGGGGGGCGAGAAGAGACCCAGTACTTC
TRBV5-1	TRBD1	TRBJ1-2	CASSVTGTGGYGYTF	TGCGCCAGCAGCGTAACCGGGACAGGGGGCTATGGCTACACCTTC
TRBV5-1	TRBD2	TRBJ2-5	CASSLGLAGEETQYF	TGCGCCAGCAGCTTGGGACTAGCGGGGGAAGAGACCCAGTACTTC
TRBV7-3	TRBD1	TRBJ2-7	CASSLTGGQVYEQYF	TGTGCCAGCAGCTTAACGGGGGGACAGGTTTACGAGCAGTACTTC
TRBV4-1	TRBD1	TRBJ1-5	CASSQGQGMPQHF	TGCGCCAGCAGCCAAGGACAGGGGATGCCCCAGCATTTT
TRBV4-1	-	TRBJ2-7	CASSQVGGGAYEQYF	TGCGCCAGCAGCCAAGTCGGGGGAGGCGCCTACGAGCAGTACTTC
TRBV27	-	TRBJ2-7	CASNSQDEQYF	TGTGCCAGCAACTCGCAGGACGAGCAGTACTTC
TRBV27	TRBD2	TRBJ2-5	CASSPRAVAGGPGQTQYF	TGTGCCAGCAGCCCACGGGCCGTAGCGGGAGGGCCCGGTCAGACCCAGTACTTC
TRBV28	-	TRBJ1-2	CASSQNYGYTF	TGTGCCAGCAGTCAAAACTATGGCTACACCTTC
TRBV18	-	TRBJ1-2	CASSPGASYGYTF	TGTGCCAGCTCACCGGGGGCCAGCTATGGCTACACCTTC
TRBV25-1	-	TRBJ1-1	CASSAPSGGHTEAFF	TGTGCCAGCAGTGCACCCTCCGGGGGACACACTGAAGCTTTCTTT
TRBV4-1	-	TRBJ1-1	CASSHLQAAEAFF	TGCGCCAGCAGCCATTTACAGGCGGCTGAAGCTTTCTTT
TRBV4-1	-	TRBJ1-5	CASSQGAGASESNQPQHF	TGCGCCAGCAGCCAGGGGGCAGGGGCGTCGGAGAGCAATCAGCCCCAGCATTTT
TRBV10-3	TRBD1	TRBJ2-5	CAISRQGAGETQYF	TGTGCCATCAGCCGACAGGGGGCGGGAGAGACCCAGTACTTC
TRBV9	TRBD2	TRBJ2-7	CASSVNPTWGAGPTYEQYF	TGTGCCAGCAGCGTAAACCCTACTTGGGGAGCGGGACCCACCTACGAGCAGTACTTC
TRBV7-2	-	TRBJ2-7	CASSFQVGEQYF	TGTGCCAGCAGCTTCCAGGTCGGCGAGCAGTACTTC
TRBV27	-	TRBJ1-6	CASRLVAGNYNSPLHF	TGTGCCAGCAGGCTTGTCGCAGGGAACTATAATTCACCCCTCCACTTT
TRBV2	-	TRBJ2-2	CASRASGGELFF	TGTGCCAGCAGAGCCTCGGGCGGGGAGCTGTTTTTT
TRBV9	-	TRBJ2-2	CASSVGGLTTGELFF	TGTGCCAGCAGCGTAGGGGGACTGACAACCGGGGAGCTGTTTTTT
TRBV7-9	-	TRBJ2-7	CASSSPSTASLQYF	TGTGCCAGCAGCTCCCCCTCGACAGCCTCTCTTCAGTACTTC
TRBV18	-	TRBJ1-4	CASSPTIGAANEKLFF	TGTGCCAGCTCACCCACCATTGGGGCAGCTAATGAAAAACTGTTTTTT
TRBV6-6	TRBD1	TRBJ1-5	CASRAGTGYQPQHF	TGTGCCAGCAGGGCCGGGACAGGTTATCAGCCCCAGCATTTT
TRBV7-2	-	TRBJ1-1	CASSLGRMNTEAFF	TGTGCCAGCAGCTTAGGGCGGATGAACACTGAAGCTTTCTTT
TRBV30	TRBD1	TRBJ2-5	CAWSVPPWTGRNPLRQETQYF	TGTGCCTGGAGTGTTCCCCCCTGGACAGGGAGGAACCCCCTGCGACAAGAGACCCAGTACTTC
TRBV9	-	TRBJ2-1	CASSAPSGKQFF	TGTGCCAGCAGCGCACCTTCAGGAAAGCAGTTCTTC
TRBV11-1	TRBD1	TRBJ2-7	CASSFGTGGPYEQYF	TGTGCCAGCAGTTTCGGGACAGGGGGACCCTACGAGCAGTACTTC
TRBV25-1	TRBD1	TRBJ1-5	CASSATGGNQPQHF	TGTGCCAGCAGTGCGACAGGGGGCAATCAGCCCCAGCATTTT
TRBV4-1	TRBD2	TRBJ2-7	CASSQGSGLAEYEQYF	TGCGCCAGCAGCCAGGGGTCGGGACTAGCGGAGTACGAGCAGTACTTC
TRBV7-2	TRBD2	TRBJ2-5	CASSWGLAETQYF	TGTGCCAGCAGCTGGGGACTAGCGGAGACCCAGTACTTC
TRBV5-1	-	TRBJ2-3	CASSWGEGITDKQYF	TGCGCCAGCAGCTGGGGGGAAGGTATCACAGATAAGCAGTATTTT
TRBV9	-	TRBJ1-2	CASSADGGDYGYTF	TGTGCCAGCAGCGCCGATGGGGGCGACTATGGCTACACCTTC
TRBV5-1	TRBD1	TRBJ2-1	CASLQGERDNEQFF	TGCGCCAGCCTTCAGGGGGAAAGGGACAATGAGCAGTTCTTC
TRBV10-1	-	TRBJ1-5	CATKVGATNQPQHF	TGCGCCACCAAAGTAGGGGCCACTAATCAGCCCCAGCATTTT
TRBV6-5	TRBD1	TRBJ2-7	CASSLGTGRPYEQYF	TGTGCCAGCAGTTTGGGGACAGGGAGACCCTACGAGCAGTACTTC
TRBV4-1	-	TRBJ1-2	CASSRGPYGYTF	TGCGCCAGCAGCCGGGGCCCCTATGGCTACACCTTC
TRBV18	-	TRBJ2-7	CASSPAGSYEQYF	TGTGCCAGCTCACCTGCGGGTTCCTACGAGCAGTACTTC
TRBV6-6	TRBD1	TRBJ1-2	CASTQDRANYGYTF	TGTGCCAGCACTCAGGACAGGGCCAACTATGGCTACACCTTC
TRBV9	-	TRBJ2-7	CASSVGPIPTYEQYF	TGTGCCAGCAGCGTTGGGCCGATCCCTACCTACGAGCAGTACTTC